This TCR beta chain was sequenced in a study of cytomegalovirus exposure and HLA in healthy donors. Trimming cost V 7 bases and J 2 bases, with 11 bases left between them. Germline CDR1 reads MNHNS; CDR2 reads SASEGT. The CDR3 totals 13 residues. PCR amplification relied on 60 Vbeta primers (plus 13 Jbeta primers). Generated by immunoSEQ multiplex PCR, the TCRdb table keeps only in-frame clones and is missing some. The sample holds over 150,000 clones, 68% seen once. The rearrangement uses TRBV6-1 and TRBJ1-2; no firm D call. Sequencing used PBMCs. This sequence originates from a man between 50 and 59 years old in good health and CMV-seronegative. In nucleotides, the CDR3 is TGTGCCAGCAATGCGGGGATAAACTATGGCTACACCTTC. Its protein product is CASNAGINYGYTF.